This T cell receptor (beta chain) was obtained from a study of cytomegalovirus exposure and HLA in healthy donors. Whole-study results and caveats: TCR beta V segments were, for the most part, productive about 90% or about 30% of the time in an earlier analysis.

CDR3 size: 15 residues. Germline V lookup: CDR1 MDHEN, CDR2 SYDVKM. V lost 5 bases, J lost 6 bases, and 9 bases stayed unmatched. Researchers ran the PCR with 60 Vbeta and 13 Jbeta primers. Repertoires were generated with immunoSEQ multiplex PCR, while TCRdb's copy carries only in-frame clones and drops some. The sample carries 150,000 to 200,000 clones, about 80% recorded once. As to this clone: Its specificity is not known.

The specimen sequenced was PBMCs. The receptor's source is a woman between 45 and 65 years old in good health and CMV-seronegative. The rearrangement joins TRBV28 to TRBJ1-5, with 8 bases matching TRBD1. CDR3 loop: CASSTPGQGFQPQHF. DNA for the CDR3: TGTGCCAGCAGTACCCCAGGACAGGGTTTTCAGCCCCAGCATTTT.